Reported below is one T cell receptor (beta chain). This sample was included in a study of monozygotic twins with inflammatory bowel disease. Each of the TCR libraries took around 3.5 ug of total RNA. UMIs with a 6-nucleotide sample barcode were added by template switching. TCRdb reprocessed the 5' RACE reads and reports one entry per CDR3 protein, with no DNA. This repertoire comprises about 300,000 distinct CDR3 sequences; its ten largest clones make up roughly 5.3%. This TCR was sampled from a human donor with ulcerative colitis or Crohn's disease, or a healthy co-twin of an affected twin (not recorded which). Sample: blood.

The CDR3 sequence is CASSQDRDYKLFEQYF. V gene TRBV6-1 combines with J gene TRBJ2-7; TCRdb's D call of TRBD2 is untestable without DNA. Germline CDR1 MNHNS, CDR2 SASEGT. The CDR3 is made up of 16 amino acids.